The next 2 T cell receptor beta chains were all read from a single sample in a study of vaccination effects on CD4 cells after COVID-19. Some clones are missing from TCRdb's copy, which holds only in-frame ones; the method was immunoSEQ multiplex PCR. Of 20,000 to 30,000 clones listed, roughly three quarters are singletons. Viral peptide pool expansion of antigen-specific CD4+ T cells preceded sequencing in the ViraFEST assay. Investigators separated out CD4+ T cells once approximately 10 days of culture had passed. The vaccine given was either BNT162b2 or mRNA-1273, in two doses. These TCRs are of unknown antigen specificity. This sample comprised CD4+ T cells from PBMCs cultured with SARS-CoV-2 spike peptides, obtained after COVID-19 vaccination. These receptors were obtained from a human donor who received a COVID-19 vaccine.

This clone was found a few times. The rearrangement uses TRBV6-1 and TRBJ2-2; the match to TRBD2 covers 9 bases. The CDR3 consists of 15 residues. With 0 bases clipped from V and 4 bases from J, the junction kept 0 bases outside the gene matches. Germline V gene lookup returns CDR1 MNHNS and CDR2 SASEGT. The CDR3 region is CASSEASGSTGELFF. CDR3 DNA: TGTGCCAGCAGTGAAGCTAGCGGGAGCACCGGGGAGCTGTTTTTT.

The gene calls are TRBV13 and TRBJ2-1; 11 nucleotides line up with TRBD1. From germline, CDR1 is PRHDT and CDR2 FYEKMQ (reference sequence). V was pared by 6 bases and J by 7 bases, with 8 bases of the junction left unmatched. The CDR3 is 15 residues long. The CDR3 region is CASSFQGQGGNEQFF. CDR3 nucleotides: TGTGCCAGCAGTTTCCAGGGACAGGGGGGGAATGAGCAGTTCTTC.